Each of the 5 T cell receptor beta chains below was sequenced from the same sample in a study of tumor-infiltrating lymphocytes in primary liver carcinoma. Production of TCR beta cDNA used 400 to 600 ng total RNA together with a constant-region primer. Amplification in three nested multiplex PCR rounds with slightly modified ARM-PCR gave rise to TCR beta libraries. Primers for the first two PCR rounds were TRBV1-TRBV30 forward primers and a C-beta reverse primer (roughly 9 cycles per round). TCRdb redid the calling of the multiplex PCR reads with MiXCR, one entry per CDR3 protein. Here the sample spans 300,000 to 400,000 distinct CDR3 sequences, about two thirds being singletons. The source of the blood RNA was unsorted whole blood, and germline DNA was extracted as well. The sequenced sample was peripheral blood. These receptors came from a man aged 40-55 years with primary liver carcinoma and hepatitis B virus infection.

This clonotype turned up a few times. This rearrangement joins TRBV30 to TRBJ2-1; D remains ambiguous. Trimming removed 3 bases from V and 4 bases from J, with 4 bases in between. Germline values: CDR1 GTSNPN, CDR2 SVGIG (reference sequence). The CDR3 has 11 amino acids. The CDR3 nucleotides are TGTGCCTGGAGGAATTACAATGAGCAGTTCTTC. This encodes CAWRNYNEQFF. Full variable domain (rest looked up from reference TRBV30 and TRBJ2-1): SQTIHQWPATLVQPVGSPLSLECTVEGTSNPNLYWYRQAAGRGLQLLFYSVGIGQISSEVPQNLSASRPQDRQFILSSKKLLLSDSGFYLCAWRNYNEQFFGPGTRLTVL.

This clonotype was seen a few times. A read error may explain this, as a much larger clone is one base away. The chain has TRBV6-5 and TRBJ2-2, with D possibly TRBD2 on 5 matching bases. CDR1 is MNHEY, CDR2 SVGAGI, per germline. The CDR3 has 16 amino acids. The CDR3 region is CASSYVLGTNTGEMFF. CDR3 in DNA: TGTGCCAGCAGTTACGTATTGGGTACGAACACCGGGGAGATGTTTTTT.

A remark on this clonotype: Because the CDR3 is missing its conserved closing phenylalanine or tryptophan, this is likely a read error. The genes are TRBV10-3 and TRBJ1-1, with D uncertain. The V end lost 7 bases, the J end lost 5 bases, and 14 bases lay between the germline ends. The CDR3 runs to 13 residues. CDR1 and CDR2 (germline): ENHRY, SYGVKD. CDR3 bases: TGTGCCATCACCAGCGATTTCGAGACTGAAGCTTTCCTT. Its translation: CAITSDFETEAFL.

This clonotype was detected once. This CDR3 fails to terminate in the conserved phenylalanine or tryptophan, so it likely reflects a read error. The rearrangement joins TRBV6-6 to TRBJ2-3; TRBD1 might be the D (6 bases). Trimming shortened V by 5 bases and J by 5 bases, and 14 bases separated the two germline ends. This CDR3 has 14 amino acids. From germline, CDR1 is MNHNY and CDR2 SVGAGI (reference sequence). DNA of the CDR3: TGTGCCAGCAGTCCTGGACAGCCCCTAGATACGCAGTATTTG. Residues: CASSPGQPLDTQYL.

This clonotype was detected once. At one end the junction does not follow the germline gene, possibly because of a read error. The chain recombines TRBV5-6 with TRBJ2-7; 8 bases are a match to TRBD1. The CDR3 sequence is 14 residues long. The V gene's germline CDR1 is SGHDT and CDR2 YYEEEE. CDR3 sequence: CVSSSTGVYYEQYF. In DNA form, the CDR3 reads TGTGTCAGCAGCTCGACAGGGGTTTACTACGAGCAGTACTTC.